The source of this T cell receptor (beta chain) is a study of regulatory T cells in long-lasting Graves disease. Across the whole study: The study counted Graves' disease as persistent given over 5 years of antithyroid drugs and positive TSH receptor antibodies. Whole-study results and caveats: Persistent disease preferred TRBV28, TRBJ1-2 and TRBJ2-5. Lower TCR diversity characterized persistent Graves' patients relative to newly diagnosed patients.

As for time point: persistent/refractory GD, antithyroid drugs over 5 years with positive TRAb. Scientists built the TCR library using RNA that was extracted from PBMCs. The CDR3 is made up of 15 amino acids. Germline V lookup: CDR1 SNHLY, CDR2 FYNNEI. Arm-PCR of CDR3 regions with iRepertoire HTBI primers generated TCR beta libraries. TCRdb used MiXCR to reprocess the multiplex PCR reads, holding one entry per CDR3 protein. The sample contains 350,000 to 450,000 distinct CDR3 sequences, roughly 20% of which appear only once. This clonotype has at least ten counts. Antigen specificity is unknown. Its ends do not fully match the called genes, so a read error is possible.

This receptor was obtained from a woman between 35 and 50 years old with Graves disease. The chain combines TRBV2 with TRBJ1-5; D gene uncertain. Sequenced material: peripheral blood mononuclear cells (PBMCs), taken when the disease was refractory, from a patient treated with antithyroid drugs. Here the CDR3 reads CACSPSRASNQPQHF. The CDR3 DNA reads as TGTGCCTGCAGTCCGTCGAGGGCAAGCAATCAGCCCCAGCATTTT.